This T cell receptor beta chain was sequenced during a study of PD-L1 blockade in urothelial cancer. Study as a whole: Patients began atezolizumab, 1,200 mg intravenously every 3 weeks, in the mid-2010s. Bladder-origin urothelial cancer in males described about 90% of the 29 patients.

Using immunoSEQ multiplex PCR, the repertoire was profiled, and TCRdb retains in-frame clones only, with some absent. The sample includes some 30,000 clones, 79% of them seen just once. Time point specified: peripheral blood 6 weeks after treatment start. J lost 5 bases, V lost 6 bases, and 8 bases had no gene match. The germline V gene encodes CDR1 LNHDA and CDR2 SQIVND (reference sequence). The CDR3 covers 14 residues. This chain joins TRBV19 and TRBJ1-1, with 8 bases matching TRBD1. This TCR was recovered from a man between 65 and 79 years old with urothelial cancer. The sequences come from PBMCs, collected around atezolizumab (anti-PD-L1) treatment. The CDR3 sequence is CASSPGGGGTEAFF. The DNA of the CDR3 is TGTGCCAGTAGCCCAGGGGGCGGAGGGACTGAAGCTTTCTTT.